This TCR beta chain was sequenced during a study of T cells in Graves' hyperthyroidism and ophthalmopathy (dated by TCRdb to about 2019). For the wider study: Peripheral blood was collected at initial diagnosis, before any treatment. A discovery cohort of about 95 patients, about 43 with Graves' ophthalmopathy and about 58 with stable Graves' hyperthyroidism, was used to find distinguishing TCR V-J signatures. An independent validation cohort of around 19 hyperthyroidism patients and approximately 16 patients who later progressed to ophthalmopathy tested prospective prediction of ophthalmopathy. The roughly 90 discovery patients were divided at random into training and test sets in a 7:3 ratio. Thyroid tissue and blood T-cell repertoires from six Graves' hyperthyroidism patients were also compared in the study. After sampling, hyperthyroidism patients received methimazole starting at 30 mg daily, and ophthalmopathy patients received high-dose intravenous methylprednisolone. TCR Vbeta CDR3 sequencing of roughly 140 peripheral blood samples (around 45 ophthalmopathy, roughly 74 hyperthyroidism and around 17 progressor patients) is reported in the paper. Beyond this particular receptor, the publication reports: Blood samples also contained most of the expanded thyroid clonotypes (frequency above 0.001), which suggests that blood repertoires may reflect thyroid immune responses. In validation, the model predicted progression to ophthalmopathy a median of about 6.8 months before onset, with over 55% sensitivity and nearly 75% specificity. Sample size was not statistically predetermined, and blinding of investigators to group allocation was not performed. Ophthalmopathy was separated from stable hyperthyroidism by a 13 V-J signature model, with roughly 88% sensitivity and 81% to 82% specificity obtained in cross-validation and 80%/75% obtained in testing.

There are 12 amino acids in the CDR3, from cysteine to phenylalanine inclusive. CDR3 DNA only is kept here, 36 bases in frame from base 1. The germline V end is reduced by 8 bases and the J end by 0 bases; junction bases left unmatched: 0. For CDR1 and CDR2, the germline V gene lists MNHNS and SASEGT. In the ophthalmopathy patients, disease was moderately to severely active, with a Clinical Activity Score of 3 or more, a NOSPECS grade of 4 or more, and a duration of less than 3 months. Exclusion was applied to patients with uncontrolled infections, other autoimmune diseases, pregnancy or lactation. Diagnoses were established on the basis of clinical symptoms, serum thyroxine and TRAb, thyroid ultrasound, and orbital computed tomography. PBMCs were isolated from around 10 ml of fresh peripheral blood by Ficoll-Paque density gradient centrifugation. Trizol reagent was used to extract total RNA, and RNA quality was then checked on an Agilent 2100 Bioanalyzer.

Comment on this clonotype: Its recognized antigen is unknown. Base quality data are lacking; no much larger clone is found one base away.

TCR beta CDR3 regions were amplified from RNA transcripts. A first-round RT-PCR of the TCR CDR3 used the HTBI primer set with the Qiagen OneStep RT-PCR kit. Libraries were constructed in a second round of multiplex PCR, after which size selection and purification were carried out. Libraries were sequenced paired-end with 100 bp reads on an Illumina HiSeq2000. From the authors' description of their analysis: Raw data were processed with SOAPnuke, discarding reads with adapters, uncalled bases, mean Phred below 15, or no exact constant-primer or identifier match. COPE v1.2.5 was used to merge the high-quality paired reads, and each unique nucleotide sequence was defined as a clonotype. MiTCR v1.1 was used to align the clonotypes against IMGT TRBV, TRBD and TRBJ reference segments. Only V-J combinations with frequency above 0.0001, covering about 99% of repertoires, were analysed. The TCS score was defined as the ratio of F50 (clonal expansion) to E x V (chaos), calculated using BLOSUM62-based TCRdist between CDR3 peptides within each V-J. Welch's t-statistics and random forest reduced 450 to 600 V-J features to about 13, which were used in a naive Bayes classifier (R e1071). The public sequencing data were trimmed at Q25 with fastp and processed into clonotypes with MiXCR by TCRdb, which kept only in-frame beta chains. Identical CDR3 protein sequences are pooled into one entry, listed with their most common genes and DNA. These V and J calls derive from TCRdb rather than the authors' analysis. This sample holds about 400,000 distinct CDR3 sequences; roughly 14% were observed only once. About 13% of the sample rests with the top ten.

The V and J genes are TRBV6-1 and TRBJ2-7; 8 bases in between match TRBD2. Material: blood. This TCR was sampled from a man younger than 35 with Graves' ophthalmopathy. The CDR3 protein sequence reads: CASREGSYEQYF. The nucleotide sequence is TGTGCCAGCCGGGAGGGCTCCTACGAGCAGTACTTC.